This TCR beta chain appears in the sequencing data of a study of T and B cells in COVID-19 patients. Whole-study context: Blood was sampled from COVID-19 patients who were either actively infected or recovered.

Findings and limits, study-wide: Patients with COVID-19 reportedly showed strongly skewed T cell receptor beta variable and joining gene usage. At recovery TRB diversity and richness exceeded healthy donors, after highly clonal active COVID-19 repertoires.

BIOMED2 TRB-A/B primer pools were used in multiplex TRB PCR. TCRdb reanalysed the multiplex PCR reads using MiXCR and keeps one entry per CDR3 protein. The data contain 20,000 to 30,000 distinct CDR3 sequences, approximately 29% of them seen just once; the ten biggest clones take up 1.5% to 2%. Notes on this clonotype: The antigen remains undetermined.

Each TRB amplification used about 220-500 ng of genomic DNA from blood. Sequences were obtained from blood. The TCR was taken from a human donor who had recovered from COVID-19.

CDR3 in amino acids: CAISESSGGAGDTQYF. The CDR3 nucleotides are TGTGCCATCAGTGAGTCAAGCGGGGGGGCAGGAGATACGCAGTATTTT. V and J are TRBV10-3 and TRBJ2-3; 10 positions match TRBD2. Germline CDR1 is ENHRY and CDR2 is SYGVKD. The CDR3 length is 16 residues. After removal of 0 bases from V and 5 bases from J, the junction contained 5 bases not matched to a gene.